Listed below are T cell receptor beta chains from one sample, sequenced in a study of T-cell reconstitution after alpha-beta-depleted transplantation in children. TCRdb recomputed calls from the PCR reads with MiXCR, one row per CDR3 protein. Among over 25,000 distinct CDR3 sequences, around 6.6% were seen once, and the ten largest hold more than 20%. The sequencing used peripheral blood, collected 60 days after TCRalphabeta/CD19-depleted stem cell transplant. These receptors were obtained from a child less than two years old who had a stem cell transplant for acute myeloid leukemia, so the T cells may come from the graft donor. Each CDR3 is given without its conserved first and last residue. Each record gives: J gene, V gene, CDR3 protein.

j_call: TRBJ1-6; v_call: TRBV7-2; cdr3_aa: ASSLIGTDNSPLH
j_call: TRBJ1-6; v_call: TRBV7-2; cdr3_aa: ASSFALSPLH
j_call: TRBJ2-7; v_call: TRBV7-2; cdr3_aa: ASSLALAGGYEQY
j_call: TRBJ2-1; v_call: TRBV5-6; cdr3_aa: ASSLWARDEQF
j_call: TRBJ2-5; v_call: TRBV2; cdr3_aa: ASSFTSGVGETQY
j_call: TRBJ1-2; v_call: TRBV24-1; cdr3_aa: ATSDSLGYT
j_call: TRBJ2-2; v_call: TRBV9; cdr3_aa: ASSSGLALSGELF
j_call: TRBJ2-1; v_call: TRBV11-1; cdr3_aa: ASSRTSGSRIEQF
j_call: TRBJ2-7; v_call: TRBV7-9; cdr3_aa: ASSPTSGAYEQY
j_call: TRBJ2-1; v_call: TRBV9; cdr3_aa: ASGGHNEQF
j_call: TRBJ1-2; v_call: TRBV29-1; cdr3_aa: SPRGIGYGYT
j_call: TRBJ2-7; v_call: TRBV28; cdr3_aa: ASSFGPLEY
j_call: TRBJ1-1; v_call: TRBV28; cdr3_aa: ASSRQGRNTEAF
j_call: TRBJ1-1; v_call: TRBV9; cdr3_aa: ASSRQGAVNTEAF
j_call: TRBJ2-1; v_call: TRBV12-3/TRBV12-4; cdr3_aa: ASSRVSSYNEQF
j_call: TRBJ2-6; v_call: TRBV9; cdr3_aa: ASSHSNSGANVLT
j_call: TRBJ2-1; v_call: TRBV4-2; cdr3_aa: ASSQDIGLGLHEQF
j_call: TRBJ2-3; v_call: TRBV5-1; cdr3_aa: ASSYAYTDTQY
j_call: TRBJ1-5; v_call: TRBV6-2/TRBV6-3; cdr3_aa: ASSRTRQGLSNQPQH
j_call: TRBJ2-7; v_call: TRBV20-1; cdr3_aa: SAAQLAGPYEQY
j_call: TRBJ2-5; v_call: TRBV12-3/TRBV12-4; cdr3_aa: AICFIPYGTSAFQETQY
j_call: TRBJ1-5; v_call: TRBV4-2; cdr3_aa: ASSLRADQPQH
j_call: TRBJ2-7; v_call: TRBV30; cdr3_aa: AWSTYHEQY
j_call: TRBJ1-1; v_call: TRBV28; cdr3_aa: ASSLASRAGGTYTEAF
j_call: TRBJ2-7; v_call: TRBV20-1; cdr3_aa: SAWSLERAYEQY
j_call: TRBJ1-4; v_call: TRBV9; cdr3_aa: ASSEWGKTNEKLF
j_call: TRBJ2-7; v_call: TRBV20-1; cdr3_aa: SEIRRRDVSYEQY
j_call: TRBJ2-7; v_call: TRBV10-3; cdr3_aa: AISESGGSHYEQY
j_call: TRBJ2-4; v_call: TRBV12-3/TRBV12-4; cdr3_aa: ASSWAGAKNIQY
j_call: TRBJ2-3; v_call: TRBV12-3/TRBV12-4; cdr3_aa: ASTQAGSDTQY
j_call: TRBJ2-5; v_call: TRBV4-3; cdr3_aa: ASSQEAYLDRGTETQY
j_call: TRBJ1-5; v_call: TRBV28; cdr3_aa: ASSFSRTQVTPQH
j_call: TRBJ1-2; v_call: TRBV12-3/TRBV12-4; cdr3_aa: ASSLPRQGRAWGYT
j_call: TRBJ2-5; v_call: TRBV7-6; cdr3_aa: ASSLRWREGTQY
j_call: TRBJ2-7; v_call: TRBV30; cdr3_aa: AWSPEGSNEQY
j_call: TRBJ2-1; v_call: TRBV6-2/TRBV6-3; cdr3_aa: ASSRMRETAHNEQF
j_call: TRBJ2-1; v_call: TRBV7-2; cdr3_aa: ASSAGLAGPGNEQF
j_call: TRBJ1-2; v_call: TRBV10-3; cdr3_aa: AISEEGNYGYT
j_call: TRBJ1-3; v_call: TRBV13; cdr3_aa: ASSLDRAGNTIY
j_call: TRBJ2-4; v_call: TRBV14; cdr3_aa: ASSQDRGATAKNIQY
j_call: TRBJ2-5; v_call: TRBV5-1; cdr3_aa: ASEESYGGTRTQY
j_call: TRBJ1-2; v_call: TRBV20-1; cdr3_aa: SDGTDYGYT
j_call: TRBJ2-7; v_call: TRBV6-2/TRBV6-3; cdr3_aa: ASRGLNSYEQY
j_call: TRBJ1-2; v_call: TRBV18; cdr3_aa: ASSPLDALEGYT
j_call: TRBJ1-1; v_call: TRBV9; cdr3_aa: ASSVDPRSPEAF
j_call: TRBJ2-7; v_call: TRBV29-1; cdr3_aa: SVLASSYEQY
j_call: TRBJ1-2; v_call: TRBV5-1; cdr3_aa: ASSLWTGGSRGYT
j_call: TRBJ2-5; v_call: TRBV28; cdr3_aa: ASRPRTGSGGEEETQY
j_call: TRBJ2-2; v_call: TRBV3-1; cdr3_aa: ASSPSLGTPTGELF